These T cell receptor beta chains were read from a single sample in a study of blood T cell repertoires in COVID-19. Clones were read by immunoSEQ multiplex PCR, and TCRdb kept only the in-frame ones, dropping some. Of a few hundred thousand clones in the sample, about 82% were seen once. The source material was peripheral blood. All receptors come from a woman aged 70-85 years with COVID-19, enrolled during active disease. Both conserved end residues are part of each CDR3. D genes are given only for firm matches. Expanded clones are given a class, and other clones once, few, many or no size at all.

V	D	J	size	DNA	CDR3
TRBV7-9	TRBD1	TRBJ1-3	once	TGTGCCAGCAGCTTAGCGGGGACAGGGGGAAACACCATATATTTT	CASSLAGTGGNTIYF
TRBV11-1	.	TRBJ2-5	.	TGTGCCAGCAGCCAGAGGCCGAGGCCGGGGGAGACCCAGTACTTC	CASSQRPRPGETQYF
TRBV2	TRBD2	TRBJ2-5	.	TGTGCCAGCAGTGAAGTGGGTAGCGGGAGGATCGGAGAGACCCAGTACTTC	CASSEVGSGRIGETQYF
TRBV3-1/TRBV3-2	TRBD1	TRBJ1-2	.	TGTGCCAGCAGCCAAAGACAGGGGGTGGGCTACACCTTC	CASSQRQGVGYTF
TRBV13	.	TRBJ1-5	.	TGTGCCAGCAGCTCCCAGGATCAGCCCCAGCATTTT	CASSSQDQPQHF
TRBV30	.	TRBJ1-2	.	TGTGCCGGGACCTTTTCTCCGGGACACCTCTATGGCTACACCTTC	CAGTFSPGHLYGYTF
TRBV20-1	.	TRBJ2-7	once	TGCAGTGCTAGTCGAGGAGGGGCCTACGAGCAGTACTTC	CSASRGGAYEQYF
TRBV11-2	.	TRBJ2-1	.	TGTGCCAGCAGCTCTTCAACCGGCTCCTACAATGAGCAGTTCTTC	CASSSSTGSYNEQFF
TRBV5-4	.	TRBJ2-5	few	TGTGCCAGCAGCTCCGGGGAGACCCAGTACTTC	CASSSGETQYF
TRBV3-1/TRBV3-2	TRBD1	TRBJ1-2	.	TGTGCCAGCAGTCAGGAGACAGGGTCCAACTATGGCTACACCTTC	CASSQETGSNYGYTF
TRBV4-3	.	TRBJ1-2	.	TGCGCCAGCAGCCAAGATTTGGGCTTCCCGACAGCTAACTATGGCTACACCTTC	CASSQDLGFPTANYGYTF
TRBV23-1	TRBD1	TRBJ2-7	.	TGCGCCAGCAGTCAAGCTCGGACAGGGGACTACTACGAGCAGTACTTC	CASSQARTGDYYEQYF
TRBV21-1	.	TRBJ2-2	.	TGTGCCAGCAGACAGGGGTGTGCGGTAGGGGAGCTGTTTTTT	CASRQGCAVGELFF
TRBV5-1	.	TRBJ1-1	once	TGCGCCAGCTTCCTAGGGGCGCAGAACACTGAAGCTTTCTTT	CASFLGAQNTEAFF
TRBV11-2	.	TRBJ2-3	few	TGTGCCAGCAGCCCCCTTCCGACAGATACGCAGTATTTT	CASSPLPTDTQYF
TRBV7-3	.	TRBJ2-1	.	TGTGCCAGCAGCTTAGGACACAGATACAATGAGCAGTTCTTC	CASSLGHRYNEQFF
TRBV11-3	TRBD1	TRBJ2-2	.	TGTGCCAGCAGCCGACAGGGGAACGGGGAGCTGTTTTTT	CASSRQGNGELFF
TRBV5-6	TRBD1	TRBJ2-7	few	TGTGCCAGCAGCTTCTTGGACAGGGGGCAATACGAGCAGTACTTC	CASSFLDRGQYEQYF
TRBV15	.	TRBJ1-6	.	TGTGCCACCAGCAGAGATATTGCGGAAAGTTCACCCCTCCACTTT	CATSRDIAESSPLHF
TRBV12-5	TRBD1	TRBJ2-3	.	TGTGCTAGTGGTTTGGGGACAGGGGCAGATACGCAGTATTTT	CASGLGTGADTQYF
TRBV3-1/TRBV3-2	TRBD2	TRBJ2-2	once	TGTGCCAGCAGCCAAGAACGTCTAGCGGCGAACACCGGGGAGCTGTTTTTT	CASSQERLAANTGELFF
TRBV7-2	TRBD1	TRBJ2-2	.	TGTGCCAGCAGCCCCGGCAGGGGGCGTACCGGGGAGCTGTTTTTT	CASSPGRGRTGELFF
TRBV29-1	TRBD1	TRBJ2-7	once	TGCAGCGTCAAACGGACAGGGAACACCTACGAGCAGTACTTC	CSVKRTGNTYEQYF
TRBV5-4	.	TRBJ1-2	.	TGTGCCAGCAGCTTGGTCGGGTTCGAGTGGGAAGCGGCGTATGGCTACACCTTC	CASSLVGFEWEAAYGYTF
TRBV4-3	.	TRBJ2-2	.	TGCGCCAGCAGCCACGAAGAGGGGGTTTTGAACACCGGGGAGCTGTTTTTT	CASSHEEGVLNTGELFF
TRBV24-1	TRBD2	TRBJ2-2	.	TGTGCCACCTCCGCGGGGGGACTAAACACCGGGGAGCTGTTTTTT	CATSAGGLNTGELFF
TRBV25-1	.	TRBJ1-2	.	TGTGCCAGCAGTGTCACTCGGGACACCCCTAACTATGGCTACACCTTC	CASSVTRDTPNYGYTF
TRBV4-3	TRBD1	TRBJ1-2	.	TGCGCCAGCAGCCCAAGTATACAGGGGCTGTCCTATGGCTACACCTTC	CASSPSIQGLSYGYTF
TRBV12-5	.	TRBJ2-1	.	TGTGCTAGTGGACCCGGGACTTCAAATGAGCAGTTCTTC	CASGPGTSNEQFF
TRBV7-2	TRBD1	TRBJ2-7	.	TGTGCCAGCAGCTCGTCAGGGGGCGGGTACGAGCAGTACTTC	CASSSSGGGYEQYF
TRBV20-1	.	TRBJ1-1	once	TGCAGTGCTAGTGTGGACAGGAACACTGAAGCTTTCTTT	CSASVDRNTEAFF
TRBV27	.	TRBJ1-2	.	TGTGCCAGCACCATGGGGAGGGATGGGATCGGAGGCTACACCTTC	CASTMGRDGIGGYTF
TRBV11-2	.	TRBJ1-2	.	TGTGCCAGCAGCCTAGCCGGGGGGCTCTACACCTTC	CASSLAGGLYTF
TRBV24-1	.	TRBJ2-2	once	TGTGCCACCAGTGATTTGCATCGGAGGGGTGGCACCGGGGAGCTGTTTTTT	CATSDLHRRGGTGELFF
TRBV7-3	TRBD1	TRBJ2-3	.	TGTGCCAGCAGCTTAACCCCCGGGACAGGGGATGATACGCAGTATTTT	CASSLTPGTGDDTQYF
TRBV4-2	.	TRBJ1-2	few	TGTGCCAGCAGCCCGGGGGGAAGGGAAAACTATGGCTACACCTTC	CASSPGGRENYGYTF
TRBV2	.	TRBJ1-1	.	TGTGCCAGCAGTGAAATAGACAGGAACACTGAAGCTTTCTTT	CASSEIDRNTEAFF
TRBV7-3	TRBD2	TRBJ2-1	.	TGTGCCAGCAGCTCCTCACTAGCGGGGGGGACCAATGAGCAGTTCTTC	CASSSSLAGGTNEQFF
TRBV30	TRBD1	TRBJ1-1	.	TGTGCCTGGAGCCGAGGAAGGACAGGGTTAGGGAACACTGAAGCTTTCTTT	CAWSRGRTGLGNTEAFF
TRBV19	TRBD1	TRBJ2-7	.	TGTGCCAGTAGTATAGGGGCTGGGGACAGGCCGAGCTCCTACGAGCAGTACTTC	CASSIGAGDRPSSYEQYF
TRBV7-9	TRBD1	TRBJ2-7	.	TGTGCCAGCAGCATCGACAACAGGGGGATTCGCGAGCAGTACTTC	CASSIDNRGIREQYF
TRBV11-2	TRBD1	TRBJ2-5	.	TGTGCCAGCAGCTCGACAGGGGGGGAGACCCAGTACTTC	CASSSTGGETQYF
TRBV18	TRBD2	TRBJ2-5	.	TGTGCCAGCTCCTTAGCGGGGGGAGACCAAGAGACCCAGTACTTC	CASSLAGGDQETQYF
TRBV5-5	.	TRBJ2-3	many	TGTGCCAGCAGCGGGACTAGCACAGATACGCAGTATTTT	CASSGTSTDTQYF
TRBV5-8	.	TRBJ1-6	.	TGTGCCAGCAGCTTGTTTCAGGGAGGGAATTCACCCCTCCACTTT	CASSLFQGGNSPLHF
TRBV7-8	TRBD1	TRBJ2-7	few	TGTGCCAGCAGCTTCGGACAGGGATCCTACGAGCAGTACTTC	CASSFGQGSYEQYF
TRBV5-1	TRBD1	TRBJ1-1	.	TGCGCCAGCAGCTTGTCTGGACAGGTCGGCACTGAAGCTTTCTTT	CASSLSGQVGTEAFF
TRBV7-3	.	TRBJ2-3	.	TGTGCCAGCAGCTTAACCGCAGGACTAAACGCCGAGGCGCAGTATTTT	CASSLTAGLNAEAQYF
TRBV6-6	.	TRBJ1-3	.	TGTGCCAGCAGTTATTCTAGGGGAAACACCATATATTTT	CASSYSRGNTIYF
TRBV7-7	.	TRBJ2-2	.	TGTGCTAGCAGCTTAGCGGACCAGGGCACCGGGGAGCTGTTTTTT	CASSLADQGTGELFF
TRBV5-4	TRBD2	TRBJ2-5	.	TGTGCCAGCACCGCTCGGGGGGGCAGCCAAGAGACCCAGTACTTC	CASTARGGSQETQYF
TRBV7-2	.	TRBJ1-1	.	TGTGCCAGCAGCTTACAGGGGCTGAACACTGAAGCTTTCTTT	CASSLQGLNTEAFF
TRBV19	TRBD1	TRBJ1-3	.	TGTGCCAGTAGTATAACATCGGGACAGGGTCTGGGAAACACCATATATTTT	CASSITSGQGLGNTIYF